One and the same sample provided the 22 T cell receptor beta chains below, sequenced in a study of cytomegalovirus exposure and HLA in healthy donors. PCR amplification relied on 60 Vbeta primers (plus 13 Jbeta primers). The data were produced by immunoSEQ multiplex PCR, yet TCRdb's version contains in-frame clones alone and is incomplete. Of 100,000 to 150,000 clones listed, roughly 80% were seen once; the top ten hold less than 3%. Material for sequencing was PBMCs. The receptors originated from a woman aged 40 to 50 in good health and CMV-seropositive.

The chain is built from TRBV5-6 and TRBJ2-1, with TRBD2 matching over 15 bases. The germline V gene has CDR1 SGHDT and CDR2 YYEEEE. J gave up 0 bases and V 4 bases, and 8 bases lay outside the gene matches. The CDR3 has 19 residues. CDR3 region: CASSVRTSGRVSSYNEQFF. The CDR3, as DNA: TGTGCCAGCAGCGTTAGGACTAGCGGGAGGGTGAGCTCCTACAATGAGCAGTTCTTC.

J is TRBJ2-4 and V is TRBV4-3; 9 nucleotides line up with TRBD1. Looked up from germline, CDR1 is LGHNA and CDR2 is YSLEER. The ends lost 0 bases at V and 9 bases at J; junction bases unmatched: 3. This CDR3 contains 14 residues. Written as DNA, the CDR3 is TGCGCCAGCAGCCAAGACCAGACAGGGGGCATTCAGTACTTC. Protein: CASSQDQTGGIQYF.

The rearrangement links TRBV5-4 to TRBJ2-3; 11 bases align to TRBD2. V lost 5 bases, J lost 5 bases, and 10 bases stayed unmatched. The CDR3 extends over 16 amino acids. Germline-derived CDR1 and CDR2 are SGHNT and YYREEE (reference sequence). The CDR3 is CASSHSGGGPGDTQYF. DNA for the CDR3: TGTGCCAGCAGTCATAGCGGGGGGGGGCCGGGAGATACGCAGTATTTT. Together with reference TRBV5-4 and TRBJ2-3, the CDR3 gives the full variable domain: ETGVTQSPTHLIKTRGQQVTLRCSSQSGHNTVSWYQQALGQGPQFIFQYYREEENGRGNFPPRFSGLQFPNYSSELNVNALELDDSALYLCASSHSGGGPGDTQYFGPGTRLTVL.

The chain employs TRBV25-1 and TRBJ1-1, with D possibly being TRBD1 (6 bases). V was cut by 4 bases and J by 0 bases, with 12 bases left in between. Germline V CDR1 and CDR2: MGHDK, SYGVNS. The CDR3 consists of 15 residues. The CDR3, as DNA: TGTGCCAGCAGTGCTGGACAGCGCATGAACACTGAAGCTTTCTTT. Its translation is CASSAGQRMNTEAFF.

The CDR3 DNA is TGTGCCAGTAGTATAATATGGCAGAGGGATGAAAAACTGTTTTTT. It translates to CASSIIWQRDEKLFF. J is TRBJ1-4 and V is TRBV19, with D unclear. Germline CDR1 LNHDA, CDR2 SQIVND (reference sequence). This CDR3 is built from 15 residues. With 2 bases removed from V and 6 bases from J, the gap between germline ends came to 13 bases.

The chain joins TRBV11-2 to TRBJ1-1; a possible D gene is TRBD1 (5 bases). CDR1 is SGHAT, CDR2 FQNNGV, per germline. The CDR3 has 14 amino acids. Trimming removed 5 bases from V and 5 bases from J, with 15 bases in between. CDR3 residues: CASSTWGGRTEAFF. CDR3 nucleotides: TGTGCCAGCAGCACCTGGGGGGGGAGAACTGAAGCTTTCTTT.

The rearrangement links TRBV6-6 to TRBJ2-5, with D possibly matching TRBD2 (6 bases). Germline CDR1 and CDR2: MNHNY and SVGAGI (reference sequence). Trimming removed 0 bases from V and 4 bases from J, with 12 bases in between. The CDR3 runs to 15 residues. The CDR3 bases are TGTGCCAGCAGTTACTCTGGCGGGAAAGGAGAGACCCAGTACTTC. Its protein product is CASSYSGGKGETQYF.

This chain joins TRBV5-1 and TRBJ2-3; possible D gene TRBD1, 6 bases. The CDR3 covers 15 residues. Germline loops: CDR1 SGHRS, CDR2 YFSETQ. The ends were cut back, 4 bases at V and 0 bases at J, with 12 bases in the middle. CDR3 sequence reads: CASSDGTPSTDTQYF. The DNA for the CDR3 is TGCGCCAGCAGCGACGGGACACCTAGCACAGATACGCAGTATTTT.

The chain combines TRBV7-2 with TRBJ1-4; D might be TRBD1 (6 bases). Trimming took off 8 bases at V and 0 bases at J, with 10 bases between the two ends. Looked up from germline, CDR1 is SGHTA and CDR2 is FQGNSA. The CDR3 sequence is 14 residues long. Here the CDR3 reads CASRGQTTNEKLFF. The CDR3 nucleotides are TGTGCCAGCCGAGGACAGACAACTAATGAAAAACTGTTTTTT.

The chain has TRBV7-2 and TRBJ1-5; a possible D gene is TRBD1 (5 bases). In germline, CDR1 is SGHTA, CDR2 FQGNSA. The CDR3 spans 14 residues. The germline V and J ends were trimmed by 5 bases and 6 bases, with 14 bases remaining between them. The CDR3 region is CASSSSGMGQPQHF. The CDR3 nucleotides read TGTGCCAGCAGCAGTTCAGGGATGGGTCAGCCCCAGCATTTT.

The chain employs TRBV5-4 and TRBJ1-2, with 8 positions matching TRBD1. The V gene's germline CDR1 is SGHNT and CDR2 YYREEE (reference sequence). The CDR3 contains 14 residues. The ends lost 4 bases at V and 2 bases at J; junction bases unmatched: 4. In DNA form, the CDR3 reads TGTGCCAGCAGCCCGGACAGGGTAAACTATGGCTACACCTTC. This encodes CASSPDRVNYGYTF. The full variable domain, with the rest looked up from reference TRBV5-4 and TRBJ1-2, is ETGVTQSPTHLIKTRGQQVTLRCSSQSGHNTVSWYQQALGQGPQFIFQYYREEENGRGNFPPRFSGLQFPNYSSELNVNALELDDSALYLCASSPDRVNYGYTFGSGTRLTVV.

V and J are TRBV30 and TRBJ1-2; D may be TRBD1 (6 bases). Between the trimmed V and J ends, which lost 0 bases and 5 bases, there was a span of 7 bases. The CDR3 totals 12 residues. The germline CDR1 and CDR2 sequences are GTSNPN and SVGIG (reference sequence). CDR3 protein: CAWSVGGYGYTF. The CDR3 DNA sequence: TGTGCCTGGAGTGTAGGGGGTTATGGCTACACCTTC.

This clone appeared a few times. J is TRBJ1-5 and V is TRBV5-8; D might be TRBD1 (6 bases). Trimming took 5 bases from V and 5 from J, leaving 17 bases between them. The CDR3 is 15 amino acids. Germline CDR1 reads SGHTS; CDR2 reads YDEGEE. The CDR3 DNA is TGTGCCAGCAGGAGTCGGACAGCTCCTTATCAGCCCCAGCATTTT. This translates into CASRSRTAPYQPQHF.

The V gene is TRBV5-1, the J gene TRBJ1-1; the match to TRBD1 covers 8 bases. The CDR3 extends over 13 amino acids. V trimming: 6 bases; J trimming: 6 bases; junction bases outside the gene matches: 7. Germline V gene lookup returns CDR1 SGHRS and CDR2 YFSETQ. The CDR3, as DNA: TGCGCCAGCACCCAAGAGACAGGGGCTGAAGCTTTCTTT. This translates into CASTQETGAEAFF. Together with reference TRBV5-1 and TRBJ1-1, the CDR3 gives the full variable domain: KAGVTQTPRYLIKTRGQQVTLSCSPISGHRSVSWYQQTPGQGLQFLFEYFSETQRNKGNFPGRFSGRQFSNSRSEMNVSTLELGDSALYLCASTQETGAEAFFGQGTRLTVV.

The gene calls are TRBV4-1 and TRBJ2-5, with 8 bases matching TRBD2. The end of the DNA fits TRBJ2-7 better, so the J call may be wrong. The CDR3 is made up of 15 amino acids. Germline values: CDR1 MGHRA, CDR2 YSYEKL. CDR3 sequence reads: CASSPGTRSSYEQYF. The CDR3 DNA follows: TGCGCCAGCAGCCCCGGGACTAGATCTTCCTACGAGCAGTACTTC.

With regard to this clone: The sample has other DNA sequences that encode this CDR3 too. V gene TRBV4-3 combines with J gene TRBJ2-7; 11 bases are a match to TRBD2. Trimming cost V 8 bases and J 0 bases; bases outside gene matches: 12. CDR1 and CDR2 (germline): LGHNA, YSLEER. The CDR3 covers 17 residues. CDR3 protein: CASSPGLAAKSSYEQYF. CDR3 nucleotides: TGCGCCAGCTCACCGGGACTAGCGGCTAAGAGCTCCTACGAGCAGTACTTC.

With regard to this clone: The germline gene is not matched at one end of the junction; a read error may be the cause. J is TRBJ2-7 and V is TRBV7-7; a weak D match, TRBD2 (6 bases). The CDR3 totals 17 residues. Germline V gene sequence: CDR1 SSHAT, CDR2 FNYEAQ (reference sequence). The CDR3 loop reads CASSFGFPGECTYEQYF. The CDR3 DNA sequence: TGTGCTAGCAGCTTCGGTTTTCCGGGGGAGTGTACCTACGAGCAGTACTTC.

The rearrangement links TRBV7-9 to TRBJ2-1; D is possibly TRBD1 (6 bases). The CDR3 covers 15 residues. CDR1 and CDR2 from the germline V gene are SEHNR and FQNEAQ (reference sequence). Trimming shortened V by 0 bases and J by 7 bases, and 13 bases separated the two germline ends. This CDR3 reads CASSLAQGRSNEQFF. In DNA, the CDR3 is TGTGCCAGCAGCTTAGCCCAGGGGCGAAGTAATGAGCAGTTCTTC.

The J gene is TRBJ1-5, the V gene TRBV19; 9 nucleotides align to TRBD1. The CDR3 spans 15 residues. The V gene's germline CDR1 is LNHDA and CDR2 SQIVND (reference sequence). The junction had 5 bases not matched to a gene; V was cut back by 3 bases and J by 5 bases. CDR3 sequence (DNA): TGTGCCAGTAGTATCAAGGGGACAGGGCATCAGCCCCAGCATTTT. It translates to CASSIKGTGHQPQHF.

The V and J genes are TRBV10-3 and TRBJ2-3, with TRBD2 matching over 8 bases. The germline V gene encodes CDR1 ENHRY and CDR2 SYGVKD. The CDR3 loop spans 14 amino acids. V lost 6 bases and J lost 6; bases outside the gene matches: 8. CDR3 region: CAIRTAGEVDTQYF. CDR3 sequence (DNA): TGTGCCATCAGGACAGCGGGAGAAGTGGATACGCAGTATTTT.

This chain connects TRBV2 to TRBJ1-5; D might be TRBD1 (5 bases). Germline CDR1 and CDR2: SNHLY and FYNNEI. V was clipped by 3 bases and J by 6 bases, with 9 bases between them. The CDR3 runs 13 residues. The CDR3: CASSERGSQPQHF. The CDR3 coding sequence is TGTGCCAGCAGTGAGCGGGGCTCTCAGCCCCAGCATTTT.

A note on this clone: At the DNA level, this CDR3 is encoded by other sequences in the same sample as well. The rearrangement links TRBV4-1 to TRBJ1-6, with 7 bases that match TRBD1. Germline V gene lookup returns CDR1 MGHRA and CDR2 YSYEKL. CDR3 size: 19 residues. V was clipped by 1 base and J by 6 bases; unmatched bases: 15. The CDR3 spells CASSQGTLGTAVSNSPLHF. The CDR3 DNA reads as TGCGCCAGCAGCCAAGGGACTTTAGGGACAGCCGTTTCTAATTCACCCCTCCACTTT.